One and the same sample provided the 30 T cell receptor beta chains below, sequenced in a study of PD-1 blockade in mismatch repair-deficient tumors. Repertoires were generated with immunoSEQ multiplex PCR, while TCRdb's copy carries only in-frame clones and drops some. The table has just under 65,000 clones, approximately 90% seen once. The input for sequencing was peripheral blood, taken 52 weeks after starting pembrolizumab. These receptors all stem from an adult with mismatch repair-deficient cancer.

The genes are TRBV7-9 and TRBJ2-5; D remains unclear. In germline, CDR1 is SEHNR, CDR2 FQNEAQ (reference sequence). The CDR3 is 14 amino acids. The germline V and J ends were trimmed by 3 bases and 2 bases, with 10 bases remaining between them. The CDR3 reads CASSLVNSQETQYF. DNA of the CDR3: TGTGCCAGCAGCTTGGTGAACAGTCAAGAGACCCAGTACTTC.

This chain links TRBV6-5 with TRBJ2-5; D unclear. Trimming pared 4 bases from V and 7 bases from J, leaving 7 bases between. The CDR3 extends over 11 amino acids. Germline V gene sequence: CDR1 MNHEY, CDR2 SVGAGI. CDR3 in DNA: TGTGCCAGCAGTTTCGGACCGACCCAGTACTTC. Translating gives CASSFGPTQYF.

The chain links TRBV27 to TRBJ2-3; TRBD2 matches at 10 bases. The CDR3 loop spans 16 amino acids. Germline assignment: CDR1 MNHEY and CDR2 SMNVEV (reference sequence). V shed 1 base and J 4 bases; nucleotides not matched to a gene: 5. The CDR3 DNA reads TGTGCCAGCAGTTTATGGACTAGCGGACCCGCAGATACGCAGTATTTT. As protein: CASSLWTSGPADTQYF.

The CDR3 sequence is CASGRGREQYF. In DNA, the CDR3 is TGTGCCAGCGGACGAGGGCGTGAGCAGTACTTC. V and J are TRBV11-2 and TRBJ2-7, with a weak D call TRBD2 (5 bases). Trimming pared 8 bases from V and 7 bases from J, leaving 12 bases between. Germline V lookup: CDR1 SGHAT, CDR2 FQNNGV. The CDR3 has 11 residues.

This clone has a single count. The chain combines TRBV12-5 with TRBJ2-1; the match to TRBD2 covers 8 bases. The CDR3 covers 15 residues. Germline loops: CDR1 LGHNT, CDR2 FRNRAP. Trimming at V came to 0 bases and at J to 4 bases, leaving 2 bases not matched to a gene. In nucleotides, the CDR3 is TGTGCTAGTGGTTTGGTGATAGCGGGGTACAATGAGCAGTTCTTC. It encodes CASGLVIAGYNEQFF. Combining the CDR3 with reference TRBV12-5 and TRBJ2-1 gives the whole variable domain DARVTQTPRHKVTEMGQEVTMRCQPILGHNTVFWYRQTMMQGLELLAYFRNRAPLDDSGMPKDRFSAEMPDATLATLKIQPSEPRDSAVYFCASGLVIAGYNEQFFGPGTRLTVL.

The chain is built from TRBV5-6 and TRBJ1-3; D gene uncertain. Germline CDR1 is SGHDT and CDR2 is YYEEEE. CDR3 length: 14 residues. Trimming removed 3 bases at V and 0 bases at J, with 7 bases between. The CDR3 coding sequence is TGTGCCAGCAGCTCCCGCGGCTCTGGAAACACCATATATTTT. Its translation: CASSSRGSGNTIYF.

The chain has TRBV7-8 and TRBJ1-2; TRBD1 aligns across 8 bases. The CDR3 is 14 amino acids. After removal of 1 base from V and 8 bases from J, the junction contained 6 bases not matched to a gene. Per germline, CDR1 SGHVS and CDR2 FQNEAQ. The CDR3 DNA is TGTGCCAGCAGCTTAGACTTCAGGGGGCAAGGCTACACCTTC. Translated: CASSLDFRGQGYTF.

V usage is TRBV10-3 and J usage is TRBJ2-1; TRBD2 aligns across 13 bases. CDR3 length: 15 amino acids. V lost 8 bases, J lost 8 bases, and 9 bases stayed unmatched. Germline loops: CDR1 ENHRY, CDR2 SYGVKD. CDR3 sequence: CAIGGLAGAFDEQFF. For the CDR3, the DNA is TGTGCCATCGGCGGACTAGCGGGAGCCTTCGATGAGCAGTTCTTC.

The chain links TRBV4-2 to TRBJ2-3, with a weak D call TRBD2 (6 bases). V lost 2 bases to trimming and J lost 1 base, with 13 bases between them. From germline, CDR1 is LGHNA and CDR2 YNFKEQ. CDR3 size: 16 residues. The CDR3 is CASSQSPGVGTDTQYF. Written as DNA, the CDR3 is TGTGCCAGCAGCCAATCCCCGGGAGTAGGCACAGATACGCAGTATTTT.

The chain joins TRBV5-1 to TRBJ2-2; 9 nucleotides match TRBD2. Trimming took 4 bases from V and 3 from J; bases not matched to a gene: 7. Germline V CDR1 and CDR2: SGHRS, YFSETQ. This CDR3 region has 16 residues. CDR3 in DNA: TGCGCCAGCAGCCCCTCCGGGACTAGCTACACCGGGGAGCTGTTTTTT. This codes for CASSPSGTSYTGELFF.

V and J are TRBV9 and TRBJ1-2; TRBD1 aligns across 9 bases. V trimming: 3 bases; J trimming: 3 bases; junction bases outside the gene matches: 6. The CDR3 totals 15 residues. Germline V CDR1 and CDR2: SGDLS, YYNGEE. CDR3 bases: TGTGCCAGCAGCGCAACACAGGGGGCAGACTATGGCTACACCTTC. It specifies CASSATQGADYGYTF.

The chain employs TRBV4-1 and TRBJ2-2; TRBD2 matches 11 bases. This CDR3 is 18 amino acids long. V lost 1 base, J lost 1 base, and 5 bases stayed unmatched. Looked up from germline, CDR1 is MGHRA and CDR2 is YSYEKL. CDR3 DNA sequence: TGCGCCAGCAGCCAAGTGGCCGGGACTAGCGGGAACACCGGGGAGCTGTTTTTT. The encoded protein is CASSQVAGTSGNTGELFF.

The chain is built from TRBV19 and TRBJ1-1; 7 bases agree with TRBD1. Germline CDR1 is LNHDA and CDR2 is SQIVND (reference sequence). V trimming: 4 bases; J trimming: 1 base; junction bases outside the gene matches: 0. CDR3 length: 13 residues. The CDR3 is CASSRDRNTEAFF. In DNA, the CDR3 is TGTGCCAGTAGTAGGGACAGGAACACTGAAGCTTTCTTT.

The rearrangement links TRBV15 to TRBJ2-1; 7 bases agree with TRBD2. The CDR3 is made up of 16 amino acids. Germline values: CDR1 LNHNV, CDR2 YYDKDF (reference sequence). V lost 4 bases to trimming and J lost 9 bases; unmatched junction nucleotides: 15. CDR3: CATSISVAGVDLEQFF. The DNA for the CDR3 is TGTGCCACCAGCATCTCCGTCGCGGGAGTTGACCTTGAGCAGTTCTTC.

V gene TRBV29-1 combines with J gene TRBJ2-7; D is perhaps TRBD2 (5 bases). CDR1 SQVTM and CDR2 ANQGSEA come from the germline V gene. The V gene lost 6 bases and the J gene lost 3 bases, with 18 bases spanning the gap. CDR3 length: 14 residues. The CDR3 DNA sequence: TGCAGCGTCGTGCATAGAGGGAACAACTACGAGCAGTACTTC. Translation: CSVVHRGNNYEQYF.

This rearrangement joins TRBV28 to TRBJ2-3; perhaps TRBD1 as D (7 bases). With 5 bases removed from V and 7 bases from J, the gap between germline ends came to 16 bases. Looked up from germline, CDR1 is MDHEN and CDR2 is SYDVKM. The CDR3 covers 14 residues. This CDR3 is CASSPAGQPHTQYF. The CDR3 DNA reads TGTGCCAGCAGTCCCGCGGGACAGCCGCATACGCAGTATTTT.

J is TRBJ2-1 and V is TRBV7-9, with D maybe TRBD2 (6 bases). The V end lost 0 bases, the J end lost 8 bases, and 11 bases lay between the germline ends. Per the germline V gene, CDR1 is SEHNR and CDR2 is FQNEAQ (reference sequence). The CDR3 is made up of 14 amino acids. Written as DNA, the CDR3 is TGTGCCAGCAGCTTAGCGGGAGGTAAGGATGAGCAGTTCTTC. As protein: CASSLAGGKDEQFF. The whole variable domain, remainder taken from reference TRBV7-9 and TRBJ2-1, is DTGVSQNPRHKITKRGQNVTFRCDPISEHNRLYWYRQTLGQGPEFLTYFQNEAQLEKSRLLSDRFSAERPKGSFSTLEIQRTEQGDSAMYLCASSLAGGKDEQFFGPGTRLTVL.

This clone was counted only a few times. This chain uses TRBV29-1 with TRBJ1-2; TRBD1 agrees at 9 bases. Germline CDR1 is SQVTM and CDR2 is ANQGSEA. The CDR3 contains 11 residues. V lost 5 bases and J lost 8; bases outside the gene matches: 3. In DNA form, the CDR3 reads TGCAGCGTTCGGACAGGGGAGGGCTACACCTTC. Translating it yields CSVRTGEGYTF.

The rearrangement joins TRBV9 to TRBJ2-3, with D tentatively TRBD1 (5 bases). Trimming pared 3 bases from V and 3 bases from J, leaving 14 bases between. Germline V gives CDR1 SGDLS, CDR2 YYNGEE. This CDR3 contains 15 residues. Here the CDR3 DNA reads TGTGCCAGCAGCGCTAGGGGCCTAGGGACAGATACGCAGTATTTT. Protein sequence: CASSARGLGTDTQYF.

The rearrangement links TRBV19 to TRBJ2-5; 10 bases map to TRBD2. CDR1 LNHDA and CDR2 SQIVND come from the germline V gene (reference sequence). Unmatched junction bases numbered 10, after V lost 4 bases and J lost 2 bases. This CDR3 region has 17 residues. The CDR3 bases are TGTGCCAGTAGTACGACGGGACTAGCGTATCATCAAGAGACCCAGTACTTC. This codes for CASSTTGLAYHQETQYF.

The rearrangement joins TRBV2 to TRBJ2-1; possibly TRBD2 for D (6 bases). Germline values: CDR1 SNHLY, CDR2 FYNNEI. The CDR3 is made up of 12 amino acids. The germline V and J ends were trimmed by 8 bases and 6 bases, with 11 bases remaining between them. This chain's CDR3 is CASVGLLNEQFF. For the CDR3, the DNA is TGTGCCAGCGTAGGACTACTCAATGAGCAGTTCTTC.

This chain joins TRBV19 and TRBJ2-7; tentatively, D is TRBD1 or TRBD2 (5 bases each). The CDR3 loop spans 14 amino acids. Germline V gene sequence: CDR1 LNHDA, CDR2 SQIVND (reference sequence). Trimming took off 5 bases at V and 2 bases at J, with 13 bases between the two ends. This CDR3 is CASSPGAPTYEQYF. The CDR3 nucleotides read TGTGCCAGTAGTCCCGGGGCGCCAACCTACGAGCAGTACTTC. The whole variable domain, filled in from reference TRBV19 and TRBJ2-7, reads DGGITQSPKYLFRKEGQNVTLSCEQNLNHDAMYWYRQDPGQGLRLIYYSQIVNDFQKGDIAEGYSVSREKKESFPLTVTSAQKNPTAFYLCASSPGAPTYEQYFGPGTRLTVT.

The V call is TRBV9, the J call TRBJ2-1; D remains unclear. The germline CDR1 and CDR2 sequences are SGDLS and YYNGEE. The germline V and J ends were trimmed by 3 bases and 8 bases, with 6 bases remaining between them. The CDR3 runs to 11 residues. Written as DNA, the CDR3 is TGTGCCAGCAGCGCGGGCTATGAGCAGTTCTTC. This codes for CASSAGYEQFF.

The chain couples TRBV27 to TRBJ2-6; 7 nucleotides match TRBD1. V gave up 3 bases and J gave up 0 bases; unmatched junction bases: 2. The CDR3 contains 16 residues. CDR1 and CDR2 (germline): MNHEY, SMNVEV (reference sequence). CDR3 DNA: TGTGCCAGCAGTTTGACAGGGAGCTCTGGGGCCAACGTCCTGACTTTC. Protein sequence: CASSLTGSSGANVLTF.

The DNA for the CDR3 is TGTGCCAGCAGTTACCACCAGTACCAAGAGACCCAGTACTTC. As protein: CASSYHQYQETQYF. This chain uses TRBV2 with TRBJ2-5; D is unclear. There are 14 residues in the CDR3. With 5 bases removed from V and 0 bases from J, the gap between germline ends came to 10 bases. The germline gives CDR1 SNHLY, CDR2 FYNNEI. The full variable domain, with the rest looked up from reference TRBV2 and TRBJ2-5, is EPEVTQTPSHQVTQMGQEVILRCVPISNHLYFYWYRQILGQKVEFLVSFYNNEISEKSEIFDDQFSVERPDGSNFTLKIRSTKLEDSAMYFCASSYHQYQETQYFGPGTRLLVL.

This clone was detected once. The rearrangement links TRBV18 to TRBJ2-1, with TRBD2 identical over 9 bases. Germline assignment: CDR1 KGHSH and CDR2 LQKENI. V lost 2 bases, J lost 0 bases, and 11 bases stayed unmatched. The CDR3 consists of 19 residues. The CDR3 region is CASSPKGSGRASSYNEQFF. CDR3 coding DNA: TGTGCCAGCTCACCAAAGGGTAGCGGGAGAGCGAGCTCCTACAATGAGCAGTTCTTC.

V and J are TRBV27 and TRBJ2-7; the D gene is possibly TRBD1 (6 bases). Germline V gene data show CDR1 as MNHEY and CDR2 as SMNVEV (reference sequence). This CDR3 is built from 13 residues. The V end lost 2 bases, the J end lost 6 bases, and 11 bases lay between the germline ends. The CDR3 here is CASSLNRVGEQYF. CDR3 coding DNA: TGTGCCAGCAGTTTAAACAGGGTCGGCGAGCAGTACTTC.

V usage is TRBV19 and J usage is TRBJ2-2; the match to TRBD2 covers 13 bases. Germline-derived CDR1 and CDR2 are LNHDA and SQIVND (reference sequence). After removal of 3 bases from V and 4 bases from J, the junction contained 2 bases not matched to a gene. This CDR3 has 16 amino acids. The CDR3 region is CASSMGLAGSTGELFF. Written as DNA, the CDR3 is TGTGCCAGTAGTATGGGACTAGCGGGAAGCACCGGGGAGCTGTTTTTT.

This clone is a singleton in its sample. The V gene is TRBV27, the J gene TRBJ2-2; D gene uncertain. The CDR3 length is 17 residues. CDR1 and CDR2 from the germline V gene are MNHEY and SMNVEV (reference sequence). The V end was cut by 4 bases, the J end by 4 bases, with 19 bases between. The CDR3 nucleotides are TGTGCCAGCAGTTCGCTCGGACGGCTCCTTGGCACCGGGGAGCTGTTTTTT. Protein: CASSSLGRLLGTGELFF.

This rearrangement joins TRBV9 to TRBJ2-7; a weak D match, TRBD2 (5 bases). CDR3 length: 14 amino acids. The germline gives CDR1 SGDLS, CDR2 YYNGEE. Trimming stripped 1 base from V and 3 bases from J, with 11 bases between. CDR3 sequence: CASSVQDWHYEQYF. The CDR3 coding sequence is TGTGCCAGCAGCGTACAGGACTGGCACTACGAGCAGTACTTC.